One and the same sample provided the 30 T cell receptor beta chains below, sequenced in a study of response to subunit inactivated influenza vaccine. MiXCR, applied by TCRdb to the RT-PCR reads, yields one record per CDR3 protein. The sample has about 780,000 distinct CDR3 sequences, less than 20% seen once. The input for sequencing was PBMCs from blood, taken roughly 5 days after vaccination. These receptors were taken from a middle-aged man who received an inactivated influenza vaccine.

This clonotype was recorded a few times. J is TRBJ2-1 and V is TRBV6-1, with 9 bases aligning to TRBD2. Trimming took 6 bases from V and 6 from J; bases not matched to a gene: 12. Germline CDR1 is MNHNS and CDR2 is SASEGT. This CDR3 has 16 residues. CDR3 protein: CASRQRYSGRSNEQFF. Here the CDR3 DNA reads TGTGCCAGCAGACAAAGATATAGCGGGAGATCCAATGAGCAGTTCTTC.

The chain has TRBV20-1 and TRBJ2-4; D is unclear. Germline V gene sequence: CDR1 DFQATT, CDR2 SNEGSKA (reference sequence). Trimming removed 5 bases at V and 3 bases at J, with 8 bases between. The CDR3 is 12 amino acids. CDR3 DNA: TGCAGTGCTGATTTAGTCAAAAACATTCAGTACTTC. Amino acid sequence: CSADLVKNIQYF.

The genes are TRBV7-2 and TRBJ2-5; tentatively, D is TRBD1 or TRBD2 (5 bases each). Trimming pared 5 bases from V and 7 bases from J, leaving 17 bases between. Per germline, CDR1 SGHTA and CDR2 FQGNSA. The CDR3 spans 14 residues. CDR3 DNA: TGTGCCAGCAGCACCGGACCTTCGAGGGGGACCCAGTACTTC. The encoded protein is CASSTGPSRGTQYF.

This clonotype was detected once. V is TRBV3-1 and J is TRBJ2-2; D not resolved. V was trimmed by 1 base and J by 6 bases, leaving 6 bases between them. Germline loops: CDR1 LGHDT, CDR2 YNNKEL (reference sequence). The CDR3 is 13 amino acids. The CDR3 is CASSQVEAGELFF. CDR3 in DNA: TGTGCCAGCAGCCAAGTTGAGGCCGGGGAGCTGTTTTTT.

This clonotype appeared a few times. CDR3 nucleotides: TGTGCCAGCAGTTTGGCTCCCGGCAGGGAGGGCGAGCAGTACTTC. The encoded protein is CASSLAPGREGEQYF. The V and J genes are TRBV12-3 or TRBV12-4 and TRBJ2-7; 7 positions agree with TRBD2. This CDR3 spans 15 amino acids. After removal of 3 bases from V and 6 bases from J, the junction contained 11 bases not matched to a gene.

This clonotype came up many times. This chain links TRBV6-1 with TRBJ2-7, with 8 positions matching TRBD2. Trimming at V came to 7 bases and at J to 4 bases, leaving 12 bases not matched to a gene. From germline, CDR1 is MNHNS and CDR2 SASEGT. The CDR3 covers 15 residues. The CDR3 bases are TGTGCCAGCACTCAGAGCGGGGGTCGATTTTACGAGCAGTACTTC. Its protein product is CASTQSGGRFYEQYF.

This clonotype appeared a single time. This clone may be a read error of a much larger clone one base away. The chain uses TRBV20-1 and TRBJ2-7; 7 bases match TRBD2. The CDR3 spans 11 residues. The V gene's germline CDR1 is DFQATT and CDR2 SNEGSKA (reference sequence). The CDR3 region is CSTRTSDEQYF. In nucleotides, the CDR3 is TGCAGTACTAGAACTAGCGACGAGCAGTACTTC.

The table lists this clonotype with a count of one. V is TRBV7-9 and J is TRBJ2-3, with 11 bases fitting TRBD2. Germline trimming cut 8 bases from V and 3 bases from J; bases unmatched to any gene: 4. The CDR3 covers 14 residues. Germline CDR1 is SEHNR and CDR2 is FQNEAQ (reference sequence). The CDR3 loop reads CASRSGGATDTQYF. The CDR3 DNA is TGTGCCAGCCGTAGCGGGGGGGCGACAGATACGCAGTATTTT.

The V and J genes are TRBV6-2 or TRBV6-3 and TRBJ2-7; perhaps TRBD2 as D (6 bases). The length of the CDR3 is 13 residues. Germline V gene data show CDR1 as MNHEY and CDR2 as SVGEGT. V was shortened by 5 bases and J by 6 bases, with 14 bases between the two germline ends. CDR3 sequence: CASSRPEGREQYF. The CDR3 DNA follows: TGTGCCAGCAGTAGACCGGAGGGCCGCGAGCAGTACTTC.

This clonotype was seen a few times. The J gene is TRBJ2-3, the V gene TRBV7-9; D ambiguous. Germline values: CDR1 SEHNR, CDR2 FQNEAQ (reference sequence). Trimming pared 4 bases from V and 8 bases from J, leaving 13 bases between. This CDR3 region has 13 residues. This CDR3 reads CASSSVTRTTQYF. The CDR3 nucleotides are TGTGCCAGCAGCTCCGTCACGAGGACTACGCAGTATTTT.

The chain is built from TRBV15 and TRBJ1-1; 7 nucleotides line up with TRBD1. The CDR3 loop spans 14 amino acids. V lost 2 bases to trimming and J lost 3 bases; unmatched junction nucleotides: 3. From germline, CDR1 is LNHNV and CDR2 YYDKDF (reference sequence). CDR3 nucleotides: TGTGCCACCAGCAGACAGGGGGGGGACACTGAAGCTTTCTTT. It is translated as CATSRQGGDTEAFF.

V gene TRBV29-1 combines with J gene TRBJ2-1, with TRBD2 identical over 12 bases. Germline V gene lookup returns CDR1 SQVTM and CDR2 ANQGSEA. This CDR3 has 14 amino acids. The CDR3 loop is CRARLAGDNNEQFF. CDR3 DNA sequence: TGCAGGGCCAGACTAGCGGGGGACAACAATGAGCAGTTCTTC.

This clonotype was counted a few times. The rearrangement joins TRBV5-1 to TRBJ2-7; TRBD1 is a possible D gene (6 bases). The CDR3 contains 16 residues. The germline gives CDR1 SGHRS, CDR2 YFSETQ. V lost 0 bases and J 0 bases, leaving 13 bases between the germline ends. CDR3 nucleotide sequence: TGCGCCAGCAGCTTGGGTGGACAGATTTCCTCCTACGAGCAGTACTTC. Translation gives CASSLGGQISSYEQYF. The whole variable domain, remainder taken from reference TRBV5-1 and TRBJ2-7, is KAGVTQTPRYLIKTRGQQVTLSCSPISGHRSVSWYQQTPGQGLQFLFEYFSETQRNKGNFPGRFSGRQFSNSRSEMNVSTLELGDSALYLCASSLGGQISSYEQYFGPGTRLTVT.

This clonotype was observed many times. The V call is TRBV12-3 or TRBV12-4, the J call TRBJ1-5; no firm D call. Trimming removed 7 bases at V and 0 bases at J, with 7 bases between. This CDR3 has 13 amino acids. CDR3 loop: CASTLDSNQPQHF. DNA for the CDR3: TGTGCCAGCACCTTGGATAGCAATCAGCCCCAGCATTTT.

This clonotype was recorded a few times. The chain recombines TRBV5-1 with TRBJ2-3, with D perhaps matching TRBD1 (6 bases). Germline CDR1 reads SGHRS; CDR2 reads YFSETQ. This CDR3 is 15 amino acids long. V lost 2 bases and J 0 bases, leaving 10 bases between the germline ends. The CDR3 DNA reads TGCGCCAGCAGCTTCTGGACAGATAGCACAGATACGCAGTATTTT. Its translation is CASSFWTDSTDTQYF.

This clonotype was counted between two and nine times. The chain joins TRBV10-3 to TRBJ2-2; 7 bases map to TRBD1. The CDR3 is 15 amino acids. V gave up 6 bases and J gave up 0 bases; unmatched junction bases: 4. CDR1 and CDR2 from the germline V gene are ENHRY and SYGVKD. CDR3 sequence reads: CAIRYGTANTGELFF. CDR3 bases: TGTGCCATCAGGTACGGGACAGCGAACACCGGGGAGCTGTTTTTT.

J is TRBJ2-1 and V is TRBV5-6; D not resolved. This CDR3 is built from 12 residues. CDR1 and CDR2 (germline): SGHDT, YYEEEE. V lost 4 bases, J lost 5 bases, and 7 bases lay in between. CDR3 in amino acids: CASSHLDNEQFF. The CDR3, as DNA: TGTGCCAGCAGCCACCTAGACAATGAGCAGTTCTTC.

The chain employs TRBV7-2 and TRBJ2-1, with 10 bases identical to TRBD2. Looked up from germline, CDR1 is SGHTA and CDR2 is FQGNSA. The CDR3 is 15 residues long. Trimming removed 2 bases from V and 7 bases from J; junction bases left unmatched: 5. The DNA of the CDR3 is TGTGCCAGCAGCTTACTAGCGGGAGCTCCAAATGAGCAGTTCTTC. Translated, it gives CASSLLAGAPNEQFF.

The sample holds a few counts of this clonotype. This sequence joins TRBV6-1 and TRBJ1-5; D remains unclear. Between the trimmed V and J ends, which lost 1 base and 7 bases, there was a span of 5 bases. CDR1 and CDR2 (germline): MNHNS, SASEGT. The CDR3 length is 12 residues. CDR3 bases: TGTGCCAGCAGTGAAGGTTGGCAGCCCCAGCATTTT. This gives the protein CASSEGWQPQHF.

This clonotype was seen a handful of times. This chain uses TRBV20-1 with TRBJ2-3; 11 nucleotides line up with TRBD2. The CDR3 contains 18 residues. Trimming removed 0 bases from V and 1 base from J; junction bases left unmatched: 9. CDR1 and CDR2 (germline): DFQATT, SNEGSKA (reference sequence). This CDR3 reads CSARDRSSGRIRTDTQYF. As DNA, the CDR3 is TGCAGTGCTAGAGATCGGTCTAGCGGGAGGATTCGCACAGATACGCAGTATTTT.

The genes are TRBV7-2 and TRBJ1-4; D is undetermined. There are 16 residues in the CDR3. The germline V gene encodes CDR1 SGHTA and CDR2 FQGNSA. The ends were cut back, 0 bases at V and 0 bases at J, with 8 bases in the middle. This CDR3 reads CASSLAPRTTNEKLFF. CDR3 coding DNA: TGTGCCAGCAGCTTAGCGCCGAGGACAACTAATGAAAAACTGTTTTTT. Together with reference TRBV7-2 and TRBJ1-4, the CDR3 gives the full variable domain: GAGVSQSPSNKVTEKGKDVELRCDPISGHTALYWYRQSLGQGLEFLIYFQGNSAPDKSGLPSDRFSAERTGGSVSTLTIQRTQQEDSAVYLCASSLAPRTTNEKLFFGSGTQLSVL.

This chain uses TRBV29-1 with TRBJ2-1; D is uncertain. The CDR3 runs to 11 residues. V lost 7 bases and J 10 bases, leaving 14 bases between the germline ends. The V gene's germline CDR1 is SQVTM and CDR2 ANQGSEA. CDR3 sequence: CSAATAREQFF. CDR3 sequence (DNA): TGCAGCGCTGCAACAGCCCGGGAGCAGTTCTTC.

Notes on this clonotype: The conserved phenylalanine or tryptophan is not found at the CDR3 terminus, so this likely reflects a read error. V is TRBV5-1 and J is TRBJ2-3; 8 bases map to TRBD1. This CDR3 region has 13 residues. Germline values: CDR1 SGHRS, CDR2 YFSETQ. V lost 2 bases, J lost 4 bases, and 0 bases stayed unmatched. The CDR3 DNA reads TGCGCCAGCAGCTTACAGGGGGCAGATACGCAGTATATT. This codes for CASSLQGADTQYI.

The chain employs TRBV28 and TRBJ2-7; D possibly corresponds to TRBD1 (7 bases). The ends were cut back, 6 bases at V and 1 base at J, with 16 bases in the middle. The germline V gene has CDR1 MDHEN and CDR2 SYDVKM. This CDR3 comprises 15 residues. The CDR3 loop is CASSAAGGPSYEQYF. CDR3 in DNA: TGTGCCAGCAGCGCTGCAGGGGGGCCGTCCTACGAGCAGTACTTC.

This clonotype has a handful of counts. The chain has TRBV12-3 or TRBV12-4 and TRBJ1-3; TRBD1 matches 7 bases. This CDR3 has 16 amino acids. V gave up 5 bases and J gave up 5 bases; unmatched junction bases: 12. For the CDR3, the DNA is TGTGCCAGCAGTCCACAAAGGGGGCTGTATAGAAACACCATATATTTT. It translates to CASSPQRGLYRNTIYF.

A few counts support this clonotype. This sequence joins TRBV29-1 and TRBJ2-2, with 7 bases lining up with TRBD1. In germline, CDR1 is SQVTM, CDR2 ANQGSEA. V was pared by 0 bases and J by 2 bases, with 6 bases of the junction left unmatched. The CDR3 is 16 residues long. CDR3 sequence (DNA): TGCAGCGTTGAAGATCGCAGGACAGGAAACACCGGGGAGCTGTTTTTT. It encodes CSVEDRRTGNTGELFF.

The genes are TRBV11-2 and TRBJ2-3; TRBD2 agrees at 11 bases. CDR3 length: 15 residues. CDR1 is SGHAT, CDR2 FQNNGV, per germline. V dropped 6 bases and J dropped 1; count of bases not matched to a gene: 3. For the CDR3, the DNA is TGTGCCAGCAGATTTAGCGGGAGGGGCACAGATACGCAGTATTTT. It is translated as CASRFSGRGTDTQYF.

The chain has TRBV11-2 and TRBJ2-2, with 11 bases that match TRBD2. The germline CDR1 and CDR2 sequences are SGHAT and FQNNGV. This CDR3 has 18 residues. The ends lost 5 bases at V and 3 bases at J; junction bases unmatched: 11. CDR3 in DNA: TGTGCCAGCAGCCCCTTGCCGAGACTAGCGGGATACACCGGGGAGCTGTTTTTT. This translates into CASSPLPRLAGYTGELFF.

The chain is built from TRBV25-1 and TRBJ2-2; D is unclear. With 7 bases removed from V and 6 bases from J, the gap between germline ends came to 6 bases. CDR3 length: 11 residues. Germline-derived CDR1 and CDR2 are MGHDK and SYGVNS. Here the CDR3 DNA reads TGTGCCAGCACAAGTTCCGGGGAGCTGTTTTTT. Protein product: CASTSSGELFF.

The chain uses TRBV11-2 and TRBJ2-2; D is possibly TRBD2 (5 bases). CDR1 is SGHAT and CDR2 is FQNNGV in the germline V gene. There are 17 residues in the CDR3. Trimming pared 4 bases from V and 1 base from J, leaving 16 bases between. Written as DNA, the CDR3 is TGTGCCAGCAGCTCAACTGCCGGGATCCTGAACACCGGGGAGCTGTTTTTT. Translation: CASSSTAGILNTGELFF.